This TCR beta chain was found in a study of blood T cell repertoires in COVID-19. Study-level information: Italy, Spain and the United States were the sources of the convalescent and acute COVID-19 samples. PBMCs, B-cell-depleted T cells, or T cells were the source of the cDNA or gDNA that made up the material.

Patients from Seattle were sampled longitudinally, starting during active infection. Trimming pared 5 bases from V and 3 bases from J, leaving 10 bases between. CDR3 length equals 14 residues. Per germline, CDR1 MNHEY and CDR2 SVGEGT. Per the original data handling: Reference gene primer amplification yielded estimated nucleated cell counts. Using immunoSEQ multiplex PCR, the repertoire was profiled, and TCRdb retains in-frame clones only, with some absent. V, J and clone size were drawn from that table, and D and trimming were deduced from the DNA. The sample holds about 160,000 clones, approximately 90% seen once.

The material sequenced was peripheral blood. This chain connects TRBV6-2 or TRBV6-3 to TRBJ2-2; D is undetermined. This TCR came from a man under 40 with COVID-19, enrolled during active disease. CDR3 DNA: TGTGCCAGCAGTCTGGCGGAACACACCGGGGAGCTGTTTTTT. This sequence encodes CASSLAEHTGELFF.